This TCR beta chain appears in the sequencing data of a study of OX40 agonist ivuxolimab in advanced cancers. Study at large: The study gave patients intravenous ivuxolimab at 0.01 to 10 mg/kg every 2 weeks. Mean age around 60 years, range roughly 20 to 85; approximately 80% male.

Assay used: immunoSEQ multiplex PCR; TCRdb lists only in-frame clones, some missing. The sample shows nearly 70,000 clones, approximately 90% of them seen only once. The CDR3 contains 17 residues. The V gene end was trimmed by 7 bases and the J gene end by 5 bases; junction bases not matched to a gene: 18. Germline CDR1 reads MGHDK; CDR2 reads SYGVNS. Turning to this clone: The antigen remains undetermined.

General observations from the study: Expanded peripheral T cells had an undetermined antigen specificity. Averaging showed that CD8+ T cells had more expanded clones than CD4+ did.

This TCR was recovered from an adult with an advanced solid tumor such as melanoma, head and neck, liver or kidney cancer. Source: CD4+ or CD8+ T cells sorted from blood, taken in a trial of the OX40 agonist ivuxolimab. V is TRBV25-1 and J is TRBJ2-7, with 9 bases lining up with TRBD1. The CDR3 loop reads CASTLDGQGRALNEQYF. CDR3 coding DNA: TGTGCCAGCACCCTGGACGGACAGGGGAGAGCTCTAAACGAGCAGTACTTC.